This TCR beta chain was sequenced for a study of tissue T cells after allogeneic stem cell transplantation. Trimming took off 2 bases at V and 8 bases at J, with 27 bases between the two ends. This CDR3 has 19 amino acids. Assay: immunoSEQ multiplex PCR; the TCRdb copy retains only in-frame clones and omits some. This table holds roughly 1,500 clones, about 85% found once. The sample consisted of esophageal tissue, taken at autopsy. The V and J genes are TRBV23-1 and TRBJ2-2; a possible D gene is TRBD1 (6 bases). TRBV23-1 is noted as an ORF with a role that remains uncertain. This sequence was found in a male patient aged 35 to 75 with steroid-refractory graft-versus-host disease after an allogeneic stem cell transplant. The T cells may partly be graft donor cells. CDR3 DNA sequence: TGCGCCAGCAGTCAAGAGGATGAGACAGGAGTTCGGGGAGCAGGGGAGCTGTTTTTT. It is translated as CASSQEDETGVRGAGELFF.